Below, 26 T cell receptor beta chains from the same sample are listed, as sequenced in a study of blood T cell repertoires in COVID-19. Profiling relied on immunoSEQ multiplex PCR, and the TCRdb table lists in-frame clones only, not all of them. The sample lists fewer than 100,000 clones, about nine tenths occurring once. The sample was peripheral blood. Every receptor here comes from a man aged 50 or older with acute or convalescent COVID-19.

The rearrangement uses TRBV4-1 and TRBJ2-7; 13 bases fit TRBD2. The CDR3 runs 15 residues. Germline assignment: CDR1 MGHRA and CDR2 YSYEKL. J was trimmed by 7 bases and V by 3 bases; bases with no gene match: 6. The CDR3, as DNA: TGCGCCAGCAGCCAGCCGGGACTAGCGGGACATGAGCAGTACTTC. Translation: CASSQPGLAGHEQYF.

This clone was seen a single time. This chain joins TRBV27 and TRBJ2-2; TRBD2 aligns across 9 bases. J lost 4 bases, V lost 5 bases, and 8 bases had no gene match. The CDR3 contains 16 residues. Germline-derived CDR1 and CDR2 are MNHEY and SMNVEV (reference sequence). The CDR3 reads CASSQGGGRATGELFF. Here the CDR3 DNA reads TGTGCCAGCAGTCAGGGGGGCGGGAGGGCCACCGGGGAGCTGTTTTTT.

The gene calls are TRBV5-1 and TRBJ1-2; the D gene is possibly TRBD1 (5 bases). The CDR3 has 15 amino acids. V lost 0 bases to trimming and J lost 4 bases, with 13 bases between them. CDR1 SGHRS and CDR2 YFSETQ come from the germline V gene. CDR3 sequence: CASSLAGERSYGYTF. The CDR3 coding sequence is TGCGCCAGCAGCTTGGCGGGGGAGCGGAGCTATGGCTACACCTTC.

This rearrangement joins TRBV11-3 to TRBJ2-7; tentatively, D is TRBD1 (5 bases). Trimming pared 1 base from V and 5 bases from J, leaving 12 bases between. CDR1 is SGHNT, CDR2 YENEEA, per germline. The CDR3 spans 14 residues. The CDR3 DNA reads TGTGCCAGCAGCTTAGCCCCAGGGCGCCACGAGCAGTACTTC. The encoded protein is CASSLAPGRHEQYF.

This sequence joins TRBV2 and TRBJ2-7, with TRBD1 matching over 8 bases. The V segment lost 6 bases and the J segment 2 bases; nucleotides outside the gene matches: 9. The CDR3 loop spans 15 amino acids. Germline V CDR1 and CDR2: SNHLY, FYNNEI. Written as DNA, the CDR3 is TGTGCCAGCAGGAGGATTGGACAGGGAACCTACGAGCAGTACTTC. It encodes CASRRIGQGTYEQYF.

The gene calls are TRBV10-1 and TRBJ2-5; 10 bases fit TRBD2. Unmatched junction bases numbered 4, after V lost 0 bases and J lost 3 bases. Looked up from germline, CDR1 is WNHNN and CDR2 is SYGVQD (reference sequence). The CDR3 is 16 amino acids. DNA for the CDR3: TGCGCCAGCAGTGAGTCCTCTAGCGGGGGTGAAGAGACCCAGTACTTC. The encoded protein is CASSESSSGGEETQYF.

This chain links TRBV5-1 with TRBJ2-7; 7 nucleotides match TRBD1. There are 15 residues in the CDR3. The germline gives CDR1 SGHRS, CDR2 YFSETQ. V was clipped by 1 base and J by 5 bases; unmatched bases: 9. CDR3 in amino acids: CASSLWRAQGDEQYF. In DNA, the CDR3 is TGCGCCAGCAGCTTGTGGCGCGCGCAGGGGGACGAGCAGTACTTC.

In this sample, this clone turned up once. V usage is TRBV5-4 and J usage is TRBJ2-7, with D maybe TRBD2 (5 bases). This CDR3 is 14 amino acids long. V was trimmed by 0 bases and J by 6 bases, leaving 13 bases between them. Per the germline V gene, CDR1 is SGHNT and CDR2 is YYREEE (reference sequence). CDR3 coding DNA: TGTGCCAGCAGCTTGGACGGCACCCGGGGCGAGCAGTACTTC. This encodes CASSLDGTRGEQYF.

The V gene is TRBV6-5, the J gene TRBJ1-1; 9 bases line up with TRBD1. The germline gives CDR1 MNHEY, CDR2 SVGAGI. The CDR3 length is 14 residues. The trim removed 8 bases at V and 11 bases at J, leaving 15 bases unmatched. CDR3 DNA sequence: TGTGCCAGCCGCCTAGGTACGGGACAGGGTAAGGCTTTCTTT. Amino acid sequence: CASRLGTGQGKAFF.

V is TRBV10-1 and J is TRBJ2-7; 11 bases map to TRBD2. Germline V gene data show CDR1 as WNHNN and CDR2 as SYGVQD (reference sequence). The CDR3 extends over 16 amino acids. Germline trimming cut 1 base from V and 6 bases from J; bases unmatched to any gene: 8. The DNA of the CDR3 is TGCGCCAGCAGTGAGTACGGGACTAGCGGAGCGGGCGAGCAGTACTTC. This sequence encodes CASSEYGTSGAGEQYF.

This clone was recorded at least ten times. This rearrangement joins TRBV5-1 to TRBJ1-1; possible D gene TRBD1, 6 bases. The CDR3 has 15 amino acids. The V end lost 3 bases, the J end lost 0 bases, and 12 bases lay between the germline ends. Per germline, CDR1 SGHRS and CDR2 YFSETQ. The CDR3 coding sequence is TGCGCCAGCAGCTCGGGACAACTGATGAACACTGAAGCTTTCTTT. Protein sequence: CASSSGQLMNTEAFF.

This chain links TRBV27 with TRBJ2-7; TRBD2 matches at 7 bases. J lost 3 bases, V lost 0 bases, and 2 bases had no gene match. The CDR3 spans 14 residues. Germline V CDR1 and CDR2: MNHEY, SMNVEV (reference sequence). CDR3 sequence reads: CASSLSPSGYEQYF. As DNA, the CDR3 is TGTGCCAGCAGTTTATCGCCTAGCGGCTACGAGCAGTACTTC.

The chain has TRBV5-4 and TRBJ1-5, with 10 bases aligning to TRBD1. CDR3 length equals 16 residues. V was clipped by 2 bases and J by 3 bases; unmatched bases: 5. Per the germline V gene, CDR1 is SGHNT and CDR2 is YYREEE (reference sequence). The CDR3 here is CASSLGTGANNQPQHF. The CDR3 DNA reads TGTGCCAGCAGCTTAGGGACAGGGGCTAACAATCAGCCCCAGCATTTT.

The rearrangement links TRBV5-6 to TRBJ1-1; D uncertain. V was pared by 0 bases and J by 1 base, with 7 bases between. The length of the CDR3 is 14 residues. From germline, CDR1 is SGHDT and CDR2 YYEEEE. For the CDR3, the DNA is TGTGCCAGCAGCTTGGGACCGGGGAACACTGAAGCTTTCTTT. It translates to CASSLGPGNTEAFF.

V usage is TRBV10-2 and J usage is TRBJ1-1, with D perhaps TRBD1 (6 bases). V lost 3 bases and J 4 bases, leaving 9 bases between the germline ends. The CDR3 length is 13 residues. Germline assignment: CDR1 WSHSY and CDR2 SAAADI. CDR3 protein: CASSEVGATEAFF. CDR3 nucleotide sequence: TGCGCCAGCAGTGAAGTGGGGGCCACTGAAGCTTTCTTT.

The rearrangement links TRBV18 to TRBJ2-1, with 12 bases lining up with TRBD2. The germline gives CDR1 KGHSH, CDR2 LQKENI. This CDR3 contains 16 residues. J lost 4 bases, V lost 3 bases, and 4 bases had no gene match. Here the CDR3 reads CASSPRTSGEYNEQFF. In DNA form, the CDR3 reads TGTGCCAGCTCACCGCGGACTAGCGGGGAATACAATGAGCAGTTCTTC.

This clone appeared a few times. DNA of the CDR3: TGTGCCAGCACTCCAAGAACGGGGGGCGTACACGAGCAGTACTTC. Translating gives CASTPRTGGVHEQYF. V usage is TRBV11-3 and J usage is TRBJ2-7; the D gene is possibly TRBD2 (7 bases). Trimming cost V 7 bases and J 5 bases, with 21 bases left between them. The germline V gene has CDR1 SGHNT and CDR2 YENEEA. The CDR3 is 15 residues long.

The rearrangement uses TRBV7-9 and TRBJ2-5; TRBD1 aligns across 12 bases. The length of the CDR3 is 16 residues. Trimming took 1 base from V and 5 from J; bases not matched to a gene: 5. Germline CDR1 is SEHNR and CDR2 is FQNEAQ (reference sequence). Here the CDR3 reads CASSLGDRGLRETQYF. The CDR3 nucleotides read TGTGCCAGCAGCTTAGGGGACAGGGGGCTTCGGGAGACCCAGTACTTC.

The genes are TRBV7-9 and TRBJ1-5; D possibly corresponds to TRBD1 (5 bases). Looked up from germline, CDR1 is SEHNR and CDR2 is FQNEAQ (reference sequence). The V end was cut by 6 bases, the J end by 8 bases, with 14 bases between. The CDR3 runs 13 residues. The CDR3 sequence: CASSLMGGEPQHF. Here the CDR3 DNA reads TGTGCCAGCAGTCTAATGGGGGGGGAGCCCCAGCATTTT.

This clone was seen only a few times. The chain combines TRBV20-1 with TRBJ2-7, with D possibly matching TRBD1 (5 bases). The CDR3 runs to 11 residues. Trimming took 4 bases from V and 4 from J, leaving 8 bases between them. Germline CDR1 is DFQATT and CDR2 is SNEGSKA (reference sequence). The CDR3: CSAKGAYEQYF. DNA of the CDR3: TGCAGTGCTAAAGGGGCGTACGAGCAGTACTTC.

This sequence joins TRBV15 and TRBJ1-3, with no clear D. Deletions cut 0 bases from V and 0 bases from J, with 6 bases between. The CDR3 extends over 15 amino acids. The germline V gene has CDR1 LNHNV and CDR2 YYDKDF (reference sequence). The CDR3 region has the DNA TGTGCCACCAGCAGAGATCGGAGCTCTGGAAACACCATATATTTT. Its protein is CATSRDRSSGNTIYF.

In DNA, the CDR3 is TGCAGCGTTTTAGCGGGAGCGGGGGCCCAGGTGCAGTACTTC. Translated: CSVLAGAGAQVQYF. The chain combines TRBV29-1 with TRBJ2-7; 9 bases agree with TRBD2. CDR1 and CDR2 from the germline V gene are SQVTM and ANQGSEA. V shed 5 bases, J shed 9 bases, and the junction held 14 bases outside the gene matches. The CDR3 totals 14 residues.

This clone was counted between two and nine times. This chain links TRBV19 with TRBJ1-5, with TRBD1 matching 8 bases. The germline CDR1 and CDR2 sequences are LNHDA and SQIVND (reference sequence). CDR3 length: 19 residues. V trimming: 7 bases; J trimming: 0 bases; junction bases outside the gene matches: 17. DNA of the CDR3: TGTGCCAGTACTTTGGGGAGGACAGGGCGAGTGTATAGCAATCAGCCCCAGCATTTT. It is translated as CASTLGRTGRVYSNQPQHF.

The V and J genes are TRBV11-2 and TRBJ1-1; D uncertain. V lost 0 bases to trimming and J lost 6 bases, with 5 bases between them. CDR3 length: 12 residues. Germline-derived CDR1 and CDR2 are SGHAT and FQNNGV. CDR3 sequence: CASSLDPAEAFF. The CDR3 DNA sequence: TGTGCCAGCAGCTTAGATCCGGCTGAAGCTTTCTTT.

This chain connects TRBV24-1 to TRBJ2-2; TRBD1 aligns across 8 bases. Trimming took 5 bases from V and 4 from J; bases not matched to a gene: 5. Germline V gives CDR1 KGHDR, CDR2 SFDVKD. The CDR3 loop spans 15 amino acids. The CDR3 sequence: CATSGQTGATGELFF. For the CDR3, the DNA is TGTGCCACCAGTGGACAGACAGGGGCCACCGGGGAGCTGTTTTTT.

This chain joins TRBV18 and TRBJ1-2; D unclear. The germline V and J ends were trimmed by 4 bases and 3 bases, with 9 bases remaining between them. In germline, CDR1 is KGHSH, CDR2 LQKENI. The CDR3 extends over 13 amino acids. For the CDR3, the DNA is TGTGCCAGCTCACAGGGAGGTGACTATGGCTACACCTTC. Translation gives CASSQGGDYGYTF.